This T cell receptor (beta chain) was recovered during a study of identical twins. This CDR3 is built from 13 residues. Germline V CDR1 and CDR2: LGHDT, YNNKEL (reference sequence). V was cut by 3 bases and J by 5 bases, with 10 bases left in between. The study's findings and limits: Within cord blood, abundant beta clonotypes carried fewer insertions, but memory repertoires showed no such trend. Analyses of zero insertions could, in part, be confounded by invariant MAIT and iNKT cells.

This clonotype was recorded at least ten times. Its antigen is undetermined. MiXCR was run by TCRdb on the 5' RACE reads, yielding one entry per CDR3 protein. The sample lists around 250,000 distinct CDR3 sequences; around 8.3% were seen once. All donors were healthy Caucasians. The sample also formed part of further work on yellow fever vaccine responses in identical twins. That source reports: The T cell response to vaccination in identical twins was reportedly partly convergent and partly personalized.

The chain employs TRBV3-1 and TRBJ2-5; D call uncertain. Sequencing input: CD8+ T cells sorted from blood. This TCR came from a woman younger than 35 in good health. CDR3: CASSHPTVETQYF. The CDR3 nucleotides are TGTGCCAGCAGCCATCCCACGGTCGAGACCCAGTACTTC.